The 7 T cell receptor beta chains below come from one sample, sequenced in a study of T cell responses to AZD1222 COVID-19 vaccine. The data were produced by immunoSEQ multiplex PCR, yet TCRdb's version contains in-frame clones alone and is incomplete. The sample holds approximately 210,000 clones, less than 95% seen once. The sequences come from peripheral blood, collected 28 days after the second dose of the MenACWY control vaccine. The receptors come from an adult who received the MenACWY meningococcal vaccine as a control.

The chain has TRBV10-3 and TRBJ1-1; D perhaps matches TRBD1 (5 bases). V was shortened by 4 bases and J by 7 bases, with 19 bases between the two germline ends. The germline V gene has CDR1 ENHRY and CDR2 SYGVKD. CDR3 size: 15 residues. The CDR3 DNA reads TGTGCCATCAGTGGAGGGGCAGGGACGAAACTTGAAGCTTTCTTT. Protein product: CAISGGAGTKLEAFF.

This sequence joins TRBV5-1 and TRBJ1-1; D is uncertain. The CDR3 runs 15 residues. Trimming pared 4 bases from V and 2 bases from J, leaving 15 bases between. Germline CDR1 is SGHRS and CDR2 is YFSETQ. CDR3 bases: TGCGCCAGCAGCGGCCCCGCGACAATTAACACTGAAGCTTTCTTT. Translating it yields CASSGPATINTEAFF.

The rearrangement uses TRBV3-1 (or the pseudogene TRBV3-2) and TRBJ1-5; D gene ambiguous. V lost 4 bases to trimming and J lost 4 bases, with 17 bases between them. From germline, CDR1 is LGHDT and CDR2 YNNKEL (reference sequence). This CDR3 comprises 16 residues. The CDR3 sequence is CASSPATPVGNQPQHF. CDR3 DNA sequence: TGTGCCAGCAGCCCCGCAACACCGGTCGGGAATCAGCCCCAGCATTTT.

This rearrangement joins TRBV29-1 to TRBJ1-5; 9 nucleotides match TRBD1. The ends lost 4 bases at V and 7 bases at J; junction bases unmatched: 11. This CDR3 has 15 residues. Germline V lookup: CDR1 SQVTM, CDR2 ANQGSEA. DNA of the CDR3: TGCAGCGTTGCGTTAGGGGGACAGGGTCAACAGCCCCAGCATTTT. Translation: CSVALGGQGQQPQHF.

The gene calls are TRBV19 and TRBJ2-7, with 9 bases that match TRBD1. V lost 0 bases to trimming and J lost 3 bases; unmatched junction nucleotides: 3. The CDR3 is 15 residues long. Germline CDR1 LNHDA, CDR2 SQIVND (reference sequence). The CDR3 protein is CASSIDTGQGYEQYF. CDR3 sequence (DNA): TGTGCCAGTAGTATAGACACGGGACAGGGCTACGAGCAGTACTTC.

J is TRBJ2-3 and V is TRBV6-5; no definite D call. The CDR3 runs 14 residues. Deletions cut 5 bases from V and 3 bases from J, with 12 bases between. The germline CDR1 and CDR2 sequences are MNHEY and SVGAGI. The CDR3 reads CASSRALGTDTQYF. In DNA, the CDR3 is TGTGCCAGCAGTCGAGCACTGGGGACAGATACGCAGTATTTT.

The genes are TRBV2 and TRBJ1-3, with D maybe TRBD1 (6 bases). The CDR3 spans 18 residues. V shed 3 bases and J shed 2 bases, with 20 bases lying between them. Looked up from germline, CDR1 is SNHLY and CDR2 is FYNNEI. The CDR3 spells CASSELGANHLAGNTIYF. CDR3 nucleotides: TGTGCCAGCAGTGAGCTGGGGGCGAATCACTTAGCTGGAAACACCATATATTTT.